The 9 T cell receptor beta chains presented below share a single source sample, sequenced in a study of blood T cells in healthy people across ages. A second PCR of roughly 7 to 11 cycles used a sample-barcoded 5' primer and a J-beta primer mix. TCRdb used MiXCR to reprocess the 5' RACE reads, holding one entry per CDR3 protein. The data contain 550,000 to 750,000 distinct CDR3 sequences, more than 20% of them seen just once; the ten biggest clones take up approximately 3.7%. Specimen: blood. These receptors originate from a man aged 65-85 years in good health.

This clonotype was picked up a small number of times. V and J are TRBV28 and TRBJ1-1, with 7 bases lining up with TRBD1. CDR3 length: 15 residues. The trim removed 1 base at V and 5 bases at J, leaving 7 bases unmatched. Germline CDR1 and CDR2: MDHEN and SYDVKM. The CDR3: CASSLFSTGRTEAFF. CDR3 DNA: TGTGCCAGCAGTTTATTTTCGACAGGGAGAACTGAAGCTTTCTTT.

This chain links TRBV12-3 or TRBV12-4 with TRBJ2-7; either TRBD1 or TRBD2 may supply D (5 bases each). V was pared by 3 bases and J by 3 bases, with 12 bases between. The CDR3 is 14 amino acids. Here the CDR3 DNA reads TGTGCCAGCAGTTTTTCGGTGGGGGACTACGAGCAGTACTTC. Translating it yields CASSFSVGDYEQYF.

This clonotype was seen once. A read error may account for a junction end that differs from germline. The genes are TRBV7-9 and TRBJ1-2; 10 bases are shared with TRBD1. The CDR3 loop spans 17 amino acids. Looked up from germline, CDR1 is SEHNR and CDR2 is FQNEAQ (reference sequence). The CDR3 protein is CVSSFFPGQGTNYGYTF. CDR3 DNA sequence: TGTGTCAGCAGCTTTTTCCCGGGACAGGGGACTAACTATGGCTACACCTTC.

The rearrangement joins TRBV29-1 to TRBJ1-5; 9 bases align to TRBD1. This CDR3 has 14 amino acids. The ends lost 7 bases at V and 2 bases at J; junction bases unmatched: 6. Germline values: CDR1 SQVTM, CDR2 ANQGSEA. The CDR3 is CSAQDRGRNQPQHF. The CDR3 nucleotides read TGCAGCGCCCAGGACAGGGGCCGCAATCAGCCCCAGCATTTT.

The V gene is TRBV7-2, the J gene TRBJ2-5; D not resolved. With the DNA end fitting TRBJ2-7 better, the J assignment may be wrong. Per germline, CDR1 SGHTA and CDR2 FQGNSA. The CDR3 is made up of 13 amino acids. The CDR3, as DNA: TGTGCCAGCAGCTTAGCCCTTCCTAACGAGCAGTACTTC. It specifies CASSLALPNEQYF.

This clonotype was counted a few times. The V and J genes are TRBV4-1 and TRBJ2-3; possible D gene TRBD2, 6 bases. The CDR3 contains 16 residues. The V gene's germline CDR1 is MGHRA and CDR2 YSYEKL. V lost 1 base, J lost 2 bases, and 13 bases lay in between. CDR3: CASSQGLSGDTDTQYF. CDR3 nucleotides: TGCGCCAGCAGCCAAGGTCTTTCGGGAGACACAGATACGCAGTATTTT.

Turning to this clonotype: A junction boundary mismatches the germline segment, possibly from a read error. The chain has TRBV6-5 and TRBJ2-5; TRBD2 aligns across 7 bases. This CDR3 is 14 amino acids long. Germline V lookup: CDR1 MNHEY, CDR2 SVGAGI. The CDR3 protein is CASSYSGTIETQYF. CDR3 nucleotides: TGCGCCAGCAGTTACTCCGGGACTATAGAGACCCAGTACTTC.

A note on this clonotype: The conserved phenylalanine or tryptophan is not found at the CDR3 terminus, so this likely reflects a read error. V and J are TRBV20-1 and TRBJ2-7; D unresolved. The DNA end lines up better with TRBJ2-1; the J call may be wrong. The CDR3 sequence is 11 residues long. Per germline, CDR1 DFQATT and CDR2 SNEGSKA (reference sequence). The CDR3 here is CSTAAHNEQFL. CDR3 bases: TGCAGTACCGCCGCCCACAATGAGCAGTTCCTC.

The gene calls are TRBV9 and TRBJ2-7; TRBD2 matches 9 bases. In germline, CDR1 is SGDLS, CDR2 YYNGEE. This CDR3 comprises 15 residues. V shed 0 bases, J shed 1 base, and the junction held 2 bases outside the gene matches. CDR3 sequence: CASSVASGKSYEQYF. CDR3 coding DNA: TGTGCCAGCAGCGTAGCTAGCGGGAAATCCTACGAGCAGTACTTC.